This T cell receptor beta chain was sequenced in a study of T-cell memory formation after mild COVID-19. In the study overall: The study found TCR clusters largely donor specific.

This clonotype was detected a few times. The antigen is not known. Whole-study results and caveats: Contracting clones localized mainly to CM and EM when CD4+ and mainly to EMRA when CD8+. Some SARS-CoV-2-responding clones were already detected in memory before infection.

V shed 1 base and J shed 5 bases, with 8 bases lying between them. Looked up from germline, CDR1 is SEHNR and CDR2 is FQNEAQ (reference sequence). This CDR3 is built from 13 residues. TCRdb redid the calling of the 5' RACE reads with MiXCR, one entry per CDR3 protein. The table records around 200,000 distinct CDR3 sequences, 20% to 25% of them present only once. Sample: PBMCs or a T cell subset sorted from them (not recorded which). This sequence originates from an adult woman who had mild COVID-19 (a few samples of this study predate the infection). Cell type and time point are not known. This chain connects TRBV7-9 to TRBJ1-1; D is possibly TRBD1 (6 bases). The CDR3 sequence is CASSLGDRTEAFF. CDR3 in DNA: TGTGCCAGCAGCTTAGGAGACAGGACTGAAGCTTTCTTT.